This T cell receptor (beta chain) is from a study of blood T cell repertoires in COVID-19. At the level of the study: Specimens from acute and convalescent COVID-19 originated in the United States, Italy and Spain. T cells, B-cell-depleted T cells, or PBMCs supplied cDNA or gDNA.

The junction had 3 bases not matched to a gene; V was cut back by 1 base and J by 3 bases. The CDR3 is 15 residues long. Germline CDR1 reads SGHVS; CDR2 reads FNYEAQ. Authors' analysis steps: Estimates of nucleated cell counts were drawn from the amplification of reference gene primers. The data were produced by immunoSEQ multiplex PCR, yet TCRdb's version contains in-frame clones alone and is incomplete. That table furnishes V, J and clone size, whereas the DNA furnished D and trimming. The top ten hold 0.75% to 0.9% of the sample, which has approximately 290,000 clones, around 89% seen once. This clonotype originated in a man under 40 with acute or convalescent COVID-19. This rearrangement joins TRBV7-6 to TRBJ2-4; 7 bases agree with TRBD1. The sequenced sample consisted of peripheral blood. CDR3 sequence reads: CASSLGDRNKNIQYF. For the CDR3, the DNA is TGTGCCAGCAGCTTAGGGGACAGAAACAAAAACATTCAGTACTTC.